The T cell receptor beta chain described here comes from a study of CD8 T cells in Susac syndrome. Random-hexamer reverse transcription was applied to about 0.45 to 1 ug RNA. Amplification of TCR beta CDR3 spanned 54 Vbeta and 13 Jbeta via immunoSEQ multiplex PCR. TCRdb itself ran the immunoSEQ multiplex PCR reads through MiXCR, one entry per CDR3 protein. This table holds 70,000 to 100,000 distinct CDR3 sequences, around 96% found once. Sequenced: CD8+ T cells from PBMCs. This sequence was found in a human donor with Susac syndrome.

The CDR3, as DNA: TGCAGTGCTAGAGACCAGCGGGAGGGCCCTGGTGAGCAGTTCTTC. Translated: CSARDQREGPGEQFF. V usage is TRBV20-1 and J usage is TRBJ2-1; TRBD2 agrees at 10 bases. With 0 bases clipped from V and 9 bases from J, the junction kept 8 bases outside the gene matches. Germline V CDR1 and CDR2: DFQATT, SNEGSKA (reference sequence). This CDR3 is built from 15 residues.